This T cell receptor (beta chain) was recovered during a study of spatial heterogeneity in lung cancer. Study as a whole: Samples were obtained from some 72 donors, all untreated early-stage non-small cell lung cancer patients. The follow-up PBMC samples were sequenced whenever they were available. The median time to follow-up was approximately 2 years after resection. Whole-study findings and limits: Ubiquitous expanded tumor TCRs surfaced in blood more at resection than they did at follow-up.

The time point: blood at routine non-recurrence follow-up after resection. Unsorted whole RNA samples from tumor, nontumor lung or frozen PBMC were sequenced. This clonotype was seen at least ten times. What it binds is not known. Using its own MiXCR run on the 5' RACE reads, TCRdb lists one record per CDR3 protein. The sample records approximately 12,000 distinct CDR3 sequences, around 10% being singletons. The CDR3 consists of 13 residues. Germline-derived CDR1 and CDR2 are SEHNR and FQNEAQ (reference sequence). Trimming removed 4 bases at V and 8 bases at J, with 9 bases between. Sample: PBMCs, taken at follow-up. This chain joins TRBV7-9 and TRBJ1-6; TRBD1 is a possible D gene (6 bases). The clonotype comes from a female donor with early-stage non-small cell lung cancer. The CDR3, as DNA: TGTGCCAGCAGCTCATCAGGGGATTCACCCCTCCACTTT. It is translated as CASSSSGDSPLHF.